Listed below are T cell receptor beta chains from one sample, sequenced in a study of T-cell reconstitution after alpha-beta-depleted transplantation in children. TCRdb used MiXCR to reprocess the PCR reads, holding one entry per CDR3 protein. The sample holds a few hundred thousand distinct CDR3 sequences, 20% to 30% seen once. The sequencing used PBMCs, mostly from graft donor cells, collected 360 days after TCRalphabeta/CD19-depleted stem cell transplant. These receptors were collected from a female patient aged 2 to 10 who had a stem cell transplant for congenital amegakaryocytic thrombocytopenia, so the T cells may come from the graft donor. CDR3s include the opening cysteine and the closing phenylalanine or tryptophan. The D gene is left open where the match is weak. Clone sizes are given selectively: once, few, many, or a class where the clone is expanded.

clone size: few; V gene: TRBV12-3/TRBV12-4; D gene: .; J gene: TRBJ2-1; CDR3 DNA: TGTGCCAGCAGTTTATTGCCAGGGATCGATGAGCAGTTCTTC; CDR3 protein: CASSLLPGIDEQFF
clone size: .; V gene: TRBV20-1; D gene: .; J gene: TRBJ1-5; CDR3 DNA: TGCAGTGCTAGGGATAACAGGGTGCCCCAGCATTTT; CDR3 protein: CSARDNRVPQHF
clone size: .; V gene: TRBV6-5; D gene: .; J gene: TRBJ1-6; CDR3 DNA: TGTGCCAGCAGTTACTCGGGGTGGGGGGAGAATTCACCCCTCCACTTT; CDR3 protein: CASSYSGWGENSPLHF
clone size: .; V gene: TRBV28; D gene: .; J gene: TRBJ2-2; CDR3 DNA: TGTGCCAGCAGTTTTAACCCCTGGCCCGGGGAGCTGTTTTTT; CDR3 protein: CASSFNPWPGELFF
clone size: .; V gene: TRBV7-9; D gene: .; J gene: TRBJ2-3; CDR3 DNA: TGTGCCAGCATCGAACTCCGGGAACCCACAGATACGCAGTATTTT; CDR3 protein: CASIELREPTDTQYF
clone size: .; V gene: TRBV5-1; D gene: .; J gene: TRBJ2-1; CDR3 DNA: TGCGCCAGCAGCTTGGGTGTATACAATGAGCAGTTCTTC; CDR3 protein: CASSLGVYNEQFF
clone size: many; V gene: TRBV4-1; D gene: .; J gene: TRBJ2-7; CDR3 DNA: TGCGCCAGCAGCCAAGATACCTACGAGGGACATCTCTACGAGCAGTACTTC; CDR3 protein: CASSQDTYEGHLYEQYF
clone size: few; V gene: TRBV6-2/TRBV6-3; D gene: .; J gene: TRBJ2-1; CDR3 DNA: TGTGCCAGCAGCCTGATGTCCAATGAGCAGTTCTTC; CDR3 protein: CASSLMSNEQFF
clone size: .; V gene: TRBV18; D gene: TRBD1; J gene: TRBJ1-1; CDR3 DNA: TGTGCCAGCTCACCACCAGACAGGGGGAACACTGAAGCTTTCTTT; CDR3 protein: CASSPPDRGNTEAFF
clone size: .; V gene: TRBV11-2; D gene: .; J gene: TRBJ2-1; CDR3 DNA: TGTGCCAGCAGCCCCCTGGTGCACCGTAGTTACAATGAGCAGTTCTTC; CDR3 protein: CASSPLVHRSYNEQFF
clone size: .; V gene: TRBV7-2; D gene: TRBD1; J gene: TRBJ1-3; CDR3 DNA: TGTGCCAGCAGCACGCACAGGGGAAGGGGAAACACCATATATTTT; CDR3 protein: CASSTHRGRGNTIYF
clone size: few; V gene: TRBV4-1; D gene: .; J gene: TRBJ2-7; CDR3 DNA: TGCGCCAGCAGCCAAGGGATGTGGGGCGAGCAGTACTTC; CDR3 protein: CASSQGMWGEQYF
clone size: many; V gene: TRBV4-1; D gene: TRBD1; J gene: TRBJ1-2; CDR3 DNA: TGCGCCAGCAGCCGCGGACCGGGACAGGGTGGTGGCTACACCTTC; CDR3 protein: CASSRGPGQGGGYTF
clone size: few; V gene: TRBV9; D gene: .; J gene: TRBJ1-4; CDR3 DNA: TGTGCCAGCAGCCCGCGGGGGCGGGAAAGCGAAAAACTGTTTTTT; CDR3 protein: CASSPRGRESEKLFF
clone size: many; V gene: TRBV20-1; D gene: .; J gene: TRBJ2-1; CDR3 DNA: TGCAGTGCAAACAGGGACCTCTCCTACAATGAGCAGTTCTTC; CDR3 protein: CSANRDLSYNEQFF
clone size: few; V gene: TRBV6-2/TRBV6-3; D gene: .; J gene: TRBJ1-1; CDR3 DNA: TGTGCCAGCAGTTACTTTATGAACACTGAAGCTTTCTTT; CDR3 protein: CASSYFMNTEAFF
clone size: .; V gene: TRBV6-2/TRBV6-3; D gene: TRBD1; J gene: TRBJ1-3; CDR3 DNA: TGTGCCAGCAGTTACTCGCCCCACCCTGGGAGACAGGGCTACTCTGGAAACACCATATATTTT; CDR3 protein: CASSYSPHPGRQGYSGNTIYF
clone size: many; V gene: TRBV28; D gene: .; J gene: TRBJ2-1; CDR3 DNA: TGTGCCAGCAGCACAGGAGTAAAATACAATGAGCAGTTCTTC; CDR3 protein: CASSTGVKYNEQFF
clone size: .; V gene: TRBV12-3/TRBV12-4; D gene: .; J gene: TRBJ2-7; CDR3 DNA: TGTGCCAGCAGTTCCAATTGGCAGGACCACGAGCAGTACTTC; CDR3 protein: CASSSNWQDHEQYF
clone size: few; V gene: TRBV20-1; D gene: .; J gene: TRBJ1-1; CDR3 DNA: TGCAGTGCTAGAGTGGCAGGGGCTACGAACACTGAAGCTTTCTTT; CDR3 protein: CSARVAGATNTEAFF
clone size: few; V gene: TRBV7-3; D gene: .; J gene: TRBJ2-2; CDR3 DNA: TGTGCCAGCAGCTTAGGACCCTACGCCGGGGAGCTGTTTTTT; CDR3 protein: CASSLGPYAGELFF
clone size: .; V gene: TRBV4-2; D gene: TRBD2; J gene: TRBJ2-5; CDR3 DNA: TGTGCCAGCAGCCTCGTGGGCCTACTAGCGGGGGAAGAGACCCAGTACTTC; CDR3 protein: CASSLVGLLAGEETQYF
clone size: many; V gene: TRBV12-3/TRBV12-4; D gene: .; J gene: TRBJ2-1; CDR3 DNA: TGTGCCAGCAGACAAGGACTGACCCCCTACAATGAGCAGTTCTTC; CDR3 protein: CASRQGLTPYNEQFF